This TCR beta chain was identified in a study of T-cell reconstitution after alpha-beta-depleted transplantation in children. Study-level results: Two months or so post-transplant, alpha-beta T cells reportedly derived from several hundred expanded graft clones. T-cell counts and diversity at one year following transplant were attributed mainly to newly produced T cells. There were some patients whose high TCRbeta diversity at day 60 came from surviving recipient T cells and thymic progenitors.

This CDR3 has 14 amino acids. V lost 0 bases to trimming and J lost 5 bases; unmatched junction nucleotides: 3. Germline V gene data show CDR1 as LGHNA and CDR2 as YNFKEQ. In its sample, this clonotype was seen many times. Antigen: not known. A TCRbeta library incorporating unique molecular identifiers was prepared. TCRdb redid the calling of the PCR reads with MiXCR, one entry per CDR3 protein. The sample holds around 300,000 distinct CDR3 sequences; nearly 8% are singletons and the top ten take approximately 9%. The V gene is TRBV4-2, the J gene TRBJ2-5, with 7 nucleotides matching TRBD1. The source is a female patient aged 2-9 years who had a stem cell transplant for Fanconi anemia, so the T cells may come from the graft donor. Sample: peripheral blood, taken 360 days after TCRalphabeta/CD19-depleted stem cell transplant. In nucleotides, the CDR3 is TGTGCCAGCAGCCAAGACAGGGGGTGGGAGACCCAGTACTTC. Residues: CASSQDRGWETQYF.